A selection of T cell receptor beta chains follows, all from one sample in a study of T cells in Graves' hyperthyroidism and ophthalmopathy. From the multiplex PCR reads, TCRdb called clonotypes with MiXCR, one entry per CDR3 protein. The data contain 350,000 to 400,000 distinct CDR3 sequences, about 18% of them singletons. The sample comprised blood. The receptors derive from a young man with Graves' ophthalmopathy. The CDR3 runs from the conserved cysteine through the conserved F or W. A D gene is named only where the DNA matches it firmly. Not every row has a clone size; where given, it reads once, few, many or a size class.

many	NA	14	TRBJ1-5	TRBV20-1	TGCAGTGCTCCTCCGATAGACCCTAATCAGCCCCAGCATTTT	CSAPPIDPNQPQHF
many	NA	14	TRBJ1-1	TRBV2	TGTGCCAGCAGAATAGGATCGAAGGGCACTGAAGCTTTCTTT	CASRIGSKGTEAFF
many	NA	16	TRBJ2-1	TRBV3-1	TGTGCCAGCAGCCCTTACCGTGCCTCCTCCTACAATGAGCAGTTCTTC	CASSPYRASSYNEQFF
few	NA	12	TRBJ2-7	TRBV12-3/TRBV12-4	TGTGCCAGCAGTTTCCCCACGGAGGAGCAGTACTTC	CASSFPTEEQYF
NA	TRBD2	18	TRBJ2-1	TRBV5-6	TGTGCCAGCAGCCCCCCGGGACTAGCGGGGGGGCCTGTAAATGAGCAGTTCTTC	CASSPPGLAGGPVNEQFF
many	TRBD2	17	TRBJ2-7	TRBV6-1	TGTGCCAGCAGTGAAGGCCCAGGGGAAACTAGCGGGGGGCGACAGTACTTC	CASSEGPGETSGGRQYF
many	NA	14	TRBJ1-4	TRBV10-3	TGTGCCATAAGGGCGGACGGAACAGATGAAAAACTGTTTTTT	CAIRADGTDEKLFF
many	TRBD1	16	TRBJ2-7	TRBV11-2	TGTGCCAGCAGCCCCGCCGGGACAGGGGACTCCTACGAGCAGTACTTC	CASSPAGTGDSYEQYF
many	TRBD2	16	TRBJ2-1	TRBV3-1	TGTGCCAGCAGCCAAGAGGGCCCCGGGGGGAGCAATGAGCAGTTCTTC	CASSQEGPGGSNEQFF
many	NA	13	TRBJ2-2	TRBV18	TGTGCCAGCTCGCGCAGGGAAATCGGGGAGCTGTTTTTT	CASSRREIGELFF
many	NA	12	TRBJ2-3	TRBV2	TGTGCCAGCAGCCGTATAGTGGATACGCAGTATTTT	CASSRIVDTQYF
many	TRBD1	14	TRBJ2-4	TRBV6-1	TGTGCCAGCACCCTCGGGACAGGGGGGGACATTCAGTACTTC	CASTLGTGGDIQYF
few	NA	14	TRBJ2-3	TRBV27	TGTGCCAGCAGTCCGCAGGGGCTCACAGATACGCAGTATTTT	CASSPQGLTDTQYF
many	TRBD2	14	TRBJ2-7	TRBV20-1	TGCAGTGCTCGCCCTAGCGGGGGGGCGAACGAGCAGTACTTC	CSARPSGGANEQYF
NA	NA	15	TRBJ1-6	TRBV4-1	TGCGCCAGCAGCCAAGGGACTCCTTTGCATTCACCCCTCCACTTT	CASSQGTPLHSPLHF
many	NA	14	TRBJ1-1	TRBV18	TGTGCCAGCTCACCCGCAGGGCTGGGCACTGAAGCTTTCTTT	CASSPAGLGTEAFF
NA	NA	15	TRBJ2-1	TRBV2	TGTGCCAGCAGTGACGGTAGCTACTCCTACAATGAGCAGTTCTTC	CASSDGSYSYNEQFF
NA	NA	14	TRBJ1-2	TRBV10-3	TGTGCCACCTATAGGGCAGGGGTGAACTATGGCTACACCTTC	CATYRAGVNYGYTF
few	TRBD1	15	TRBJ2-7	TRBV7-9	TGTGCCAGCAGCAACCGGGACAGGGGACGGTACGAGCAGTACTTC	CASSNRDRGRYEQYF
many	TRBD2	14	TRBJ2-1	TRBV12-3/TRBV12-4	TGTGCCAGCAGCTGGGGGAGGGCCTACAATGAGCAGTTCTTC	CASSWGRAYNEQFF
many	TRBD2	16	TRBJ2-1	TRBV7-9	TGTGCCAGCAGCTTACTAGCGGGGGCCAATTGGGATGAGCAGTTCTTC	CASSLLAGANWDEQFF
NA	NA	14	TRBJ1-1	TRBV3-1	TGTGCCAGCAGCCCCGGACAGCTACTCACTGAAGCTTTCTTT	CASSPGQLLTEAFF
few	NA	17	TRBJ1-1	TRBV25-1	TGTGCCAGCAGTGAATGGGGGGCGACAGAGACGAACACTGAAGCTTTCTTT	CASSEWGATETNTEAFF
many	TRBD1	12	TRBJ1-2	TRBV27	TGTGCCAGCAGTCGGACAGGCATTAGGTACACCTTC	CASSRTGIRYTF
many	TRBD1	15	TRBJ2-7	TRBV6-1	TGTGCCAGCAGACCCTCCGGGACAGGGTCCTACGAGCAGTACTTC	CASRPSGTGSYEQYF
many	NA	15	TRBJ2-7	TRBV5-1	TGCGCCAGCAGCTTGGCATGGCAGCACAACTACGAGCAGTACTTC	CASSLAWQHNYEQYF
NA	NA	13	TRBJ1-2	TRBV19	TGTGCCAGTAGTATGCGGCTTAACTATGGCTACACCTTC	CASSMRLNYGYTF
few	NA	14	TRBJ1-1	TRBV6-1	TGTGCCAGCAGCAATCCCCCGGGTTACACTGAAGCTTTCTTT	CASSNPPGYTEAFF
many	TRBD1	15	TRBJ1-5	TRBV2	TGTGCCAGCAGTGACCCCGGGACAGGAAAACAGCCCCAGCATTTT	CASSDPGTGKQPQHF
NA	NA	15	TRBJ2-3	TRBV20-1	TGCAGTGCTAGCCGGGACAAGGGGCTCACAGATACGCAGTGTTTT	CSASRDKGLTDTQCF
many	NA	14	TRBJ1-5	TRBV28	TGTGCCAGCACCCCCTGGGGGGGCAATCAGCCCCAGCATTTT	CASTPWGGNQPQHF
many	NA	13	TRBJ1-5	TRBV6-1	TGTGCCAGCACCAGCTATAGCAATCAGCCCCAGCATTTT	CASTSYSNQPQHF
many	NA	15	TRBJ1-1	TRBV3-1	TGTGCCAGCAGCCAAGATTGGCAGGGGAACACTGAAGCTTTCTTT	CASSQDWQGNTEAFF
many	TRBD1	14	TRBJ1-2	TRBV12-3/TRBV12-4	TGTGCCAGCAGTCGTTCCGGGACAGGGGCCGGCTACACCTTC	CASSRSGTGAGYTF
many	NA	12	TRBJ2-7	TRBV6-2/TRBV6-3	TGTGCCAGCAGTTACTCGGAAGCCGAGCAGTACTTC	CASSYSEAEQYF
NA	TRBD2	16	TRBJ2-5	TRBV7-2	TGTGCCAGCAGCTCGGGACTAGCGGGTCCCCAAGAGACCCAGTACTTC	CASSSGLAGPQETQYF
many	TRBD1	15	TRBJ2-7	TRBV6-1	TGTGCCAGCAGTGAAACCGGGACAGGGCCCAACGAGCAGTACTTC	CASSETGTGPNEQYF
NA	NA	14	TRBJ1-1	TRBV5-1	TGCGCCAGCAGCTTGAGGGCGGTCGGTACTGAAGCTTTCTTT	CASSLRAVGTEAFF
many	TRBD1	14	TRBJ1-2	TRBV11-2	TGTGCCAGCAGCTCGGGACAGGGATCCTATGGCTACACCTTC	CASSSGQGSYGYTF
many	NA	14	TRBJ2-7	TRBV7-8	TGTGCCAGCAGCGTGATGGATGGGAACTACGAGCAGTACTTC	CASSVMDGNYEQYF